The source of this T cell receptor (beta chain) is a study of vaccination and CD4 T cells after COVID-19. At the level of the study: The authors exposed cells to overlapping spike peptides derived from SARS-CoV-2, HCoV-NL63, HCoV-OC43 and HCoV-229E. Cultures designated as controls were supplied with a CEFX pool, an HIV-1 Nef pool, or no peptide.

Broader study findings: For convalescent patients, a median around 89% of reactive clones surfaced exclusively after vaccination.

Cultured CD4+ T cells had their DNA profiled by the Oncomine TCR Beta short-read assay. MiXCR, applied by TCRdb to the PCR reads, yields one record per CDR3 protein. The repertoire holds 15,000 to 20,000 distinct CDR3 sequences, with around half as singletons. Regarding this clonotype: Antigen specificity is unknown.

Unmatched junction bases numbered 11, after V lost 4 bases and J lost 2 bases. This CDR3 spans 16 amino acids. Germline CDR1 and CDR2: DFQATT and SNEGSKA (reference sequence). Treatment noted: approximately 10-day PBMC culture with coronavirus spike peptide pools or control peptides (ViraFEST assay). Sequenced here: CD4+ T cells from blood, cultured in vitro, sampled after SARS-CoV-2 vaccination. This chain connects TRBV20-1 to TRBJ1-2, with TRBD1 matching over 9 bases. The TCR sequence derives from a human donor who had recovered from COVID-19. The CDR3 nucleotides read TGCAGTGCTACACTTACAGGGGGCGCAGGGAACTATGGCTACACCTTC. It codes for CSATLTGGAGNYGYTF.